These 19 T cell receptor beta chains came from one sample sequenced in a study of T cells in women clearing cervical HPV infection. The table came from immunoSEQ multiplex PCR; TCRdb's copy has only in-frame clones and leaves some out. Its table records 25,000 to 35,000 clones. Source material: blood buffy coat. These receptors were collected from a woman between 18 and 75 years old with a cervical HPV16 infection that either progressed to CIN3+ or cleared (not recorded which).

Worth noting for this clone: The observed sequence ends 3 residues before the CDR3 terminus, with the missing tail filled in from the germline J gene. This sequence joins TRBV7-6 and TRBJ2-1; tentative D call: TRBD1 (6 bases). The germline V gene encodes CDR1 SGHVS and CDR2 FNYEAQ. This CDR3 contains 16 residues. Trimming took 5 bases from V and 5 from J, leaving 19 bases between them. The CDR3 loop reads CASSPPRGHLHNEQFF. The part of the CDR3 DNA that was read is TGTGCCAGCAGCCCCCCCAGGGGACACCTACACAATGAG.

To note about this clone: Read coverage stops 3 residues before the CDR3 terminus; the germline J gene supplies the remainder. V is TRBV4-2 and J is TRBJ2-3, with TRBD2 identical over 10 bases. Germline CDR1 reads LGHNA; CDR2 reads YNFKEQ. The CDR3 spans 16 residues. V was pared by 0 bases and J by 1 base, with 1 base of the junction left unmatched. The CDR3 sequence is CASSQESGGGTDTQYF. Partial CDR3 DNA: TGTGCCAGCAGCCAAGAGAGCGGGGGGGGCACAGATACG.

About this clone itself: Coverage ceases 3 residues before the CDR3 finishes, and the germline J gene fills in the end. The chain employs TRBV3-1 (or the pseudogene TRBV3-2) and TRBJ2-5, with D possibly matching TRBD1 (5 bases). This CDR3 comprises 14 residues. V was pared by 4 bases and J by 2 bases, with 11 bases between. The germline V gene has CDR1 LGHDT and CDR2 YNNKEL (reference sequence). Partial CDR3 DNA: TGTGCCAGCAGCCTTACAGGCTTACAAGAGACC. Its protein is CASSLTGLQET. The full-length CDR3 reads as CASSLTGLQETQYF.

Regarding this clone: The read falls 3 residues short of the CDR3 end, and the missing part is taken from the germline J gene. The chain is built from TRBV6-1 and TRBJ2-1; 7 bases are shared with TRBD2. V gave up 3 bases and J gave up 9 bases; unmatched junction bases: 14. This CDR3 is built from 16 residues. The germline V gene encodes CDR1 MNHNS and CDR2 SASEGT. The CDR3: CASSEALEGGVSEQFF. The CDR3 bases that were read are TGTGCCAGCAGTGAGGCCCTTGAGGGAGGGGTGAGTGAG.

In regard to this clone: The CDR3 is cut off 3 residues early in the read; its end comes from the germline J gene. This chain connects TRBV7-3 to TRBJ2-3; 9 bases are shared with TRBD2. Germline assignment: CDR1 SGHTA and CDR2 FQGTGA. The V gene end was trimmed by 5 bases and the J gene end by 4 bases; junction bases not matched to a gene: 7. The CDR3 extends over 15 amino acids. The CDR3 DNA, read in part, is TGTGCCAGCAGCCCTACGGGACTAGCCGCAGATACG. Its protein product is CASSPTGLAADT. The CDR3 reads in full as CASSPTGLAADTQYF.

About this clone itself: The read halts 3 residues ahead of the CDR3 end, with the missing end drawn from the germline J gene. The V call is TRBV5-1, the J call TRBJ2-2; tentatively, D is TRBD1 (6 bases). The CDR3 is 15 amino acids. Trimming pared 0 bases from V and 3 bases from J, leaving 9 bases between. Germline CDR1 reads SGHRS; CDR2 reads YFSETQ. Incomplete CDR3 DNA: TGCGCCAGCAGCTTGGTGGCAGGGGACACCGGGGAG. This gives the protein CASSLVAGDTGE. The CDR3 reads in full as CASSLVAGDTGELFF.

Remarks on this clone: The CDR3 goes on 3 residues after the read ends, and that part is filled in from the germline J gene. The chain has TRBV3-1 (or the pseudogene TRBV3-2) and TRBJ1-1; D unresolved. The CDR3 runs 12 residues. In germline, CDR1 is LGHDT, CDR2 YNNKEL (reference sequence). The CDR3 loop is CASSPGSTGAFF. CDR3 DNA (partial): TGTGCCAGCAGCCCAGGATCCACTGGG.

With respect to this clone: The sequenced fragment ends 3 residues before the CDR3 boundary, so the rest is inferred from the germline J gene. This rearrangement joins TRBV2 to TRBJ2-7; D not resolved. V was pared by 7 bases and J by 2 bases, with 12 bases between. The length of the CDR3 is 13 residues. Per the germline V gene, CDR1 is SNHLY and CDR2 is FYNNEI. CDR3 sequence reads: CASIAVLTYEQYF. The CDR3 DNA, read in part, is TGTGCCAGCATCGCTGTCCTAACCTACGAG. Variable domain in full (rest from reference TRBV2 and TRBJ2-7): EPEVTQTPSHQVTQMGQEVILRCVPISNHLYFYWYRQILGQKVEFLVSFYNNEISEKSEIFDDQFSVERPDGSNFTLKIRSTKLEDSAMYFCASIAVLTYEQYFGPGTRLTVT.

With regard to this clone: The CDR3 goes on 3 residues after the read ends, and that part is filled in from the germline J gene. The rearrangement joins TRBV7-2 to TRBJ1-2; 9 positions match TRBD1. Trimming took 5 bases from V and 1 from J; bases not matched to a gene: 2. This CDR3 has 14 amino acids. Germline CDR1 SGHTA, CDR2 FQGNSA. The CDR3 bases that were read are TGTGCCAGCAGCCCGGACAGGGGTAACTATGGC. Residues: CASSPDRGNYG. The CDR3 in its entirety is CASSPDRGNYGYTF.

On this clone: The read comes to an end 3 residues before the CDR3 does, leaving the germline J gene to fill in the end. The gene calls are TRBV5-5 and TRBJ1-1, with D possibly being TRBD1 (5 bases). Germline-derived CDR1 and CDR2 are SGHKS and YYEKEE (reference sequence). Trimming left V 4 bases short and J 2 bases short, with 12 bases between. This CDR3 has 14 amino acids. CDR3 bases read: TGTGCCAGCAGCCCGATGACAGCAAACACTGAA. Translation: CASSPMTANTE. The entire CDR3 reads CASSPMTANTEAFF.

With respect to this clone: The CDR3 end falls 3 residues outside the read, so it is completed with the germline J gene. The chain recombines TRBV20-1 with TRBJ2-7; 9 bases line up with TRBD1. Germline V lookup: CDR1 DFQATT, CDR2 SNEGSKA (reference sequence). Trimming cost V 6 bases and J 5 bases; bases outside gene matches: 14. This CDR3 comprises 15 residues. The CDR3 reads CSAHERTGVLDEQYF. Incomplete CDR3 DNA: TGCAGTGCCCATGAAAGGACAGGGGTTTTGGACGAG.

A word on this clone: Read coverage stops 3 residues before the CDR3 terminus; the germline J gene supplies the remainder. This chain joins TRBV5-1 and TRBJ1-1, with D perhaps matching TRBD1 (6 bases). The CDR3 runs to 15 residues. Trimming took off 2 bases at V and 6 bases at J, with 17 bases between the two ends. Germline V lookup: CDR1 SGHRS, CDR2 YFSETQ. CDR3 in amino acids: CASSLGQRSLAEAFF. The covered CDR3 bases are TGCGCCAGCAGCTTAGGACAGCGGAGTTTAGCTGAA. The variable domain in full, with the rest retrieved from reference TRBV5-1 and TRBJ1-1, is KAGVTQTPRYLIKTRGQQVTLSCSPISGHRSVSWYQQTPGQGLQFLFEYFSETQRNKGNFPGRFSGRQFSNSRSEMNVSTLELGDSALYLCASSLGQRSLAEAFFGQGTRLTVV.

On this clone: The CDR3 goes on 3 residues after the read ends, and that part is filled in from the germline J gene. The V gene is TRBV25-1, the J gene TRBJ2-7, with 7 bases matching TRBD1. The CDR3 contains 15 residues. V dropped 2 bases and J dropped 1; count of bases not matched to a gene: 5. The germline V gene has CDR1 MGHDK and CDR2 SYGVNS. The CDR3 bases that were read are TGTGCCAGCAGTGAAGGGGGACAGCTTTCCTACGAG. As protein: CASSEGGQLSYE. The entire CDR3 protein reads CASSEGGQLSYEQYF.

As for this clone: The CDR3 extends 3 residues past the end of the read, so its final part is completed from the germline J gene. V gene TRBV19 combines with J gene TRBJ1-1, with D perhaps matching TRBD1 (6 bases). This CDR3 has 14 residues. Germline values: CDR1 LNHDA, CDR2 SQIVND (reference sequence). Trimming stripped 4 bases from V and 5 bases from J, with 14 bases between. CDR3 bases read: TGTGCCAGTAGTACACAGGGTGTTGGGACTGAA. This translates into CASSTQGVGTE. The CDR3 in its entirety is CASSTQGVGTEAFF.

About this clone itself: The missing CDR3 end, 3 residues past where the read stops, is filled in from the germline J gene. The V and J genes are TRBV20-1 and TRBJ2-7, with 7 bases fitting TRBD1. V shed 2 bases, J shed 6 bases, and the junction held 1 base outside the gene matches. Germline V CDR1 and CDR2: DFQATT, SNEGSKA (reference sequence). The CDR3 loop spans 11 amino acids. This CDR3 reads CSARRQGEQYF. The part of the CDR3 DNA that was read is TGCAGTGCTAGACGACAGGGCGAG.

Comment on this clone: Read sequence stops 3 residues before the CDR3 end, and the germline J gene provides the missing end. The J gene is TRBJ1-1, the V gene TRBV19, with 7 bases matching TRBD1. V dropped 5 bases and J dropped 0; count of bases not matched to a gene: 6. Germline-derived CDR1 and CDR2 are LNHDA and SQIVND (reference sequence). This CDR3 has 15 amino acids. The sequenced part of the CDR3 DNA is TGTGCCAGTAGTGCGGGACAGTTCATGAACACTGAA. This codes for CASSAGQFMNTE. The whole CDR3 region reads CASSAGQFMNTEAFF.

On this clone itself: From the germline J gene comes the end of the CDR3, since the read stops 3 residues before it. The chain couples TRBV14 to TRBJ2-5; TRBD1 agrees at 8 bases. Germline CDR1 is SGHDN and CDR2 is FVKESK. V lost 1 base and J lost 5; bases outside the gene matches: 6. The CDR3 extends over 15 amino acids. This chain's CDR3 is CASSQVQGARETQYF. CDR3 bases read: TGTGCCAGCAGCCAAGTCCAGGGGGCTCGGGAGACC.

In the case of this clone: The CDR3 goes on 3 residues after the read ends, and that part is filled in from the germline J gene. This chain uses TRBV4-1 with TRBJ1-1, with D maybe TRBD1 (5 bases). Looked up from germline, CDR1 is MGHRA and CDR2 is YSYEKL. The CDR3 consists of 12 residues. The CDR3 is CASSQGAGRAFF. The sequenced CDR3 bases are TGCGCCAGCAGCCAAGGAGCAGGGAGA.

As to this clone: The observed sequence ends 3 residues before the CDR3 terminus, with the missing tail filled in from the germline J gene. The chain recombines TRBV5-8 with TRBJ1-6; unclear D gene. V lost 1 base and J 6 bases, leaving 8 bases between the germline ends. The CDR3 covers 14 residues. Germline CDR1 SGHTS, CDR2 YDEGEE. CDR3 DNA (partial): TGTGCCAGCAGCTTGACGACTTCTAATTCACCC. It codes for CASSLTTSNSP. The full CDR3 sequence reads CASSLTTSNSPLHF. Together with reference TRBV5-8 and TRBJ1-6, the CDR3 gives the full variable domain: EAGVTQSPTHLIKTRGQQATLRCSPISGHTSVYWYQQALGLGLQFLLWYDEGEERNRGNFPPRFSGRQFPNYSSELNVNALELEDSALYLCASSLTTSNSPLHFGNGTRLTVT.